What follows are 5 T cell receptor beta chains derived from one specimen sequenced in a study of T cell repertoires in aging, cancer and after chemotherapy. Rearranged V-D-J TRB sequences were amplified with a mixed TRB-A/B primer pool. TCRdb independently ran MiXCR on the multiplex PCR reads; one entry per CDR3 protein. The table records over a thousand distinct CDR3 sequences, about 30% of them present only once. Peripheral blood genomic DNA, not sorted cells or RNA, was the template. Sequenced input: blood. The receptor set was obtained from a human donor with a solid tumor.

The chain combines TRBV6-1 with TRBJ1-3; D uncertain. The germline V gene encodes CDR1 MNHNS and CDR2 SASEGT. There are 14 residues in the CDR3. V lost 7 bases and J lost 0, with 10 bases in between. The CDR3 region has the DNA TGTGCCAGCATTCAGACACACTCTGGAAACACCATATATTTT. Residues: CASIQTHSGNTIYF.

This clonotype was observed a few times. The rearrangement joins TRBV19 to TRBJ2-6; no reliable D call. Germline V gene data show CDR1 as LNHDA and CDR2 as SQIVND (reference sequence). V was cut by 7 bases and J by 0 bases, with 28 bases left in between. The CDR3 is 21 residues long. The CDR3 loop is CASTTKGRSRTNPSGANVLTF. For the CDR3, the DNA is TGTGCCAGTACCACAAAAGGACGGAGCCGAACCAACCCCTCTGGGGCCAACGTCCTGACTTTC.

This chain joins TRBV20-1 and TRBJ2-2; tentative D call: TRBD1 (6 bases). V lost 6 bases and J 0 bases, leaving 20 bases between the germline ends. The CDR3 is made up of 17 amino acids. In germline, CDR1 is DFQATT, CDR2 SNEGSKA (reference sequence). The CDR3: CSAIPATGIPNTGELFF. The DNA of the CDR3 is TGCAGTGCGATCCCCGCGACAGGCATCCCGAACACCGGGGAGCTGTTTTTT.

This clonotype occurred a few times. The rearrangement uses TRBV18 and TRBJ1-2; D uncertain. In germline, CDR1 is KGHSH, CDR2 LQKENI. V lost 2 bases and J 0 bases, leaving 10 bases between the germline ends. The CDR3 contains 15 residues. The CDR3 nucleotides are TGTGCCAGCTCACCAGATACACTTCCTAACTATGGCTACACCTTC. It specifies CASSPDTLPNYGYTF. The full variable domain, its missing parts supplied by reference TRBV18 and TRBJ1-2, is NAGVMQNPRHLVRRRGQEARLRCSPMKGHSHVYWYRQLPEEGLKFMVYLQKENIIDESGMPKERFSAEFPKEGPSILRIQQVVRGDSAAYFCASSPDTLPNYGYTFGSGTRLTVV.

The chain carries TRBV10-3 and TRBJ1-1; D ambiguous. Germline CDR1 ENHRY, CDR2 SYGVKD. The V gene lost 10 bases and the J gene lost 6 bases, with 15 bases spanning the gap. This CDR3 contains 12 residues. The CDR3 loop reads CASSRVNPEAFF. The CDR3 DNA follows: TGTGCCAGCAGCCGGGTCAACCCTGAAGCTTTCTTT.